A selection of T cell receptor beta chains follows, all from one sample in a study of Graves' ophthalmopathy and Graves' hyperthyroidism. TCRdb processed the multiplex PCR reads anew with MiXCR; each CDR3 protein has one entry. The sample includes under 350,000 distinct CDR3 sequences, roughly 16% of them seen just once. The material sequenced was peripheral blood. These receptors all come from an adult man with Graves' ophthalmopathy. The CDR3 runs from the conserved cysteine through the conserved F or W. Each record gives: D gene, J gene, clone size, V gene, CDR3 protein, CDR3 DNA. A D gene is named only where the DNA matches it firmly. Size values are once, few and many counts, or a class for expanded clones, and some rows have none.

>NA|TRBJ1-5|NA|TRBV12-5
CASGQDLSNQPQHF
TGTGCTAGTGGCCAGGATCTTAGCAATCAGCCCCAGCATTTT
>TRBD1|TRBJ1-1|many|TRBV11-3
CASSSRDRAPGDTEAFF
TGTGCCAGCAGCTCCCGGGACAGGGCCCCGGGAGACACTGAAGCTTTCTTT
>NA|TRBJ1-3|many|TRBV19
CASSIPGTGNTIYF
TGTGCCAGTAGTATTCCGGGGACTGGAAACACCATATATTTT
>NA|TRBJ1-1|many|TRBV6-5
CASSYARLNTEAFF
TGTGCCAGCAGTTACGCCAGGCTCAACACTGAAGCTTTCTTT
>TRBD1|TRBJ1-6|NA|TRBV6-1
CASSGDRARNSPLHF
TGTGCCAGCAGTGGGGACAGGGCCCGGAATTCACCCCTCCACTTT
>TRBD1|TRBJ2-5|NA|TRBV19
CASSTGQGIQETQYF
TGTGCCAGTAGCACCGGACAGGGGATCCAGGAGACCCAGTACTTC
>NA|TRBJ2-7|NA|TRBV6-2/TRBV6-3
CASRPASRTYEQYF
TGTGCCAGCAGACCCGCTAGCCGCACCTACGAGCAGTACTTC
>TRBD1|TRBJ2-4|many|TRBV7-9
CASSPGQNIQYF
TGTGCCAGCAGCCCGGGACAGAACATTCAGTACTTC
>NA|TRBJ2-5|many|TRBV2
CASKPNVETQYF
TGTGCCAGCAAACCCAACGTGGAGACCCAGTACTTC
>NA|TRBJ1-1|many|TRBV20-1
CSACPPAGITEAFF
TGCAGTGCTTGCCCCCCGGCAGGGATAACTGAAGCTTTCTTT
>NA|TRBJ2-5|many|TRBV24-1
CATSEGTNQETQYF
TGTGCCACCAGTGAAGGGACCAACCAAGAGACCCAGTACTTC
>NA|TRBJ2-3|many|TRBV6-1
CASSVGNPTDTQYF
TGTGCCAGCAGTGTAGGGAACCCCACAGATACGCAGTATTTT
>NA|TRBJ2-7|many|TRBV2
CASSFSPGVGEQYF
TGTGCCAGCAGTTTCTCCCCCGGGGTCGGCGAGCAGTACTTC
>TRBD2|TRBJ2-7|few|TRBV12-3/TRBV12-4
CASSYILAGGEQYF
TGTGCCAGCAGTTACATACTAGCGGGAGGCGAGCAGTACTTC
>NA|TRBJ2-2|NA|TRBV6-1
CASFPRGSTKAGELFF
TGTGCCAGCTTCCCCAGAGGCTCCACGAAGGCCGGGGAGCTGTTTTTT
>TRBD1|TRBJ1-5|many|TRBV30
CAWRRRQGTQPQHF
TGTGCCTGGAGACGGAGACAGGGAACTCAGCCCCAGCATTTT
>TRBD1|TRBJ2-7|many|TRBV4-2
CASSQDRGNYEQYF
TGTGCCAGCAGCCAAGACAGGGGGAACTACGAGCAGTACTTC
>TRBD2|TRBJ2-7|NA|TRBV28
CASSLDSGASSYEQYF
TGTGCCAGCAGTTTGGATAGCGGGGCATCCTCCTACGAGCAGTACTTC
>NA|TRBJ2-7|few|TRBV15
CATSRDLRGDYEQYF
TGTGCCACCAGCAGAGATCTTAGGGGAGACTACGAGCAGTACTTC
>TRBD1|TRBJ1-1|many|TRBV2
CASKEVGRGLTEAFF
TGTGCCAGCAAGGAGGTCGGCAGGGGGCTCACTGAAGCTTTCTTT
>NA|TRBJ1-1|many|TRBV28
CASSYPGNGWAFF
TGTGCCAGCAGTTACCCGGGAAACGGGTGGGCTTTCTTT
>TRBD1|TRBJ1-5|NA|TRBV19
CASRPDRSNQPQHF
TGTGCCAGTAGACCGGACAGGAGCAATCAGCCCCAGCATTTT
>NA|TRBJ1-5|NA|TRBV10-3
CAISEAGRSNQPQHF
TGTGCCATCAGTGAGGCGGGTAGAAGCAATCAGCCCCAGCATTTT
>NA|TRBJ2-7|once|TRBV28
CASVKVGFHEQYF
TGTGCCAGCGTGAAGGTAGGATTCCACGAGCAGTACTTC
>TRBD2|TRBJ2-5|NA|TRBV11-2
CASSLVLAGGETQYF
TGTGCCAGCAGCTTAGTTTTGGCGGGAGGAGAGACCCAGTACTTC
>TRBD1|TRBJ1-5|few|TRBV18
CASSPGTAANQPQHF
TGTGCCAGCTCTCCCGGGACAGCTGCCAATCAGCCCCAGCATTTT
>NA|TRBJ1-5|many|TRBV30
CAWSGGDRQPQHF
TGTGCCTGGAGTGGAGGGGATCGGCAGCCCCAGCATTTT
>TRBD2|TRBJ2-7|many|TRBV20-1
CSASAKLAGVSYEQYF
TGCAGTGCTAGCGCTAAACTAGCGGGAGTGTCCTACGAGCAGTACTTC
>NA|TRBJ2-7|many|TRBV3-1
CASSRPQGREQYF
TGTGCCAGCAGCCGGCCCCAGGGGAGAGAGCAGTACTTC
>NA|TRBJ1-2|many|TRBV28
CASSKIGQIYGYTF
TGTGCCAGCAGTAAAATTGGACAGATCTATGGCTACACCTTC
>NA|TRBJ1-3|many|TRBV7-9
CASSWDFSSGNTIYF
TGTGCCAGCAGTTGGGACTTCTCCTCTGGAAACACCATATATTTT
>NA|TRBJ1-2|many|TRBV2
CASRAANYGYTF
TGTGCCAGCAGGGCAGCAAACTATGGCTACACCTTC
>NA|TRBJ2-7|NA|TRBV9
CASSVGTGRTYEQYF
TGTGCCAGCAGCGTAGGGACGGGTCGAACCTACGAGCAGTACTTC
>NA|TRBJ2-7|many|TRBV18
CASSPAVQAQEQYF
TGTGCCAGCTCACCGGCGGTTCAAGCCCAAGAGCAGTACTTC
>NA|TRBJ1-6|many|TRBV7-2
CASSPRRPRSPLHF
TGTGCCAGCAGCCCCCGCCGCCCGCGCTCACCCCTCCACTTT
>TRBD1|TRBJ1-1|many|TRBV6-1
CASSLLQGGGTEAFF
TGTGCCAGCAGCCTTTTACAGGGGGGCGGCACTGAAGCTTTCTTT
>NA|TRBJ1-6|many|TRBV19
CASSVINSPLHF
TGTGCCAGTAGTGTCATAAATTCACCCCTCCACTTT
>TRBD1|TRBJ1-1|many|TRBV27
CASIRGDGNTEAFF
TGTGCCAGCATCAGGGGGGACGGGAACACTGAAGCTTTCTTT
>NA|TRBJ2-7|many|TRBV30
CAWGGTVSSYEQYF
TGTGCCTGGGGAGGGACAGTCAGCTCCTACGAGCAGTACTTC
>NA|TRBJ1-2|many|TRBV19
CASRYRVGYGYTF
TGTGCCAGTAGATACAGGGTTGGCTATGGCTACACCTTC
>NA|TRBJ2-5|many|TRBV24-1
CATSDHRETQYF
TGTGCCACCAGTGACCACCGGGAGACCCAGTACTTC
>NA|TRBJ2-7|once|TRBV27
CASSLVGGSARQYF
TGTGCCAGCAGTTTGGTAGGGGGATCGGCGCGGCAGTACTTC
>TRBD1|TRBJ2-2|many|TRBV6-4
CASSVQGATGELFF
TGTGCCAGCAGTGTCCAGGGGGCAACTGGGGAGCTGTTTTTT
>NA|TRBJ1-2|many|TRBV29-1
CSAETGGGYTF
TGCAGCGCCGAAACAGGAGGCGGCTACACCTTC
>NA|TRBJ2-6|NA|TRBV5-1
CASSPTGGANVLTF
TGCGCCAGCAGCCCTACGGGCGGGGCCAACGTCCTGACTTTC
>NA|TRBJ2-5|many|TRBV15
CATSKVGGSQETQYF
TGTGCCACCAGCAAAGTAGGTGGATCCCAAGAGACCCAGTACTTC